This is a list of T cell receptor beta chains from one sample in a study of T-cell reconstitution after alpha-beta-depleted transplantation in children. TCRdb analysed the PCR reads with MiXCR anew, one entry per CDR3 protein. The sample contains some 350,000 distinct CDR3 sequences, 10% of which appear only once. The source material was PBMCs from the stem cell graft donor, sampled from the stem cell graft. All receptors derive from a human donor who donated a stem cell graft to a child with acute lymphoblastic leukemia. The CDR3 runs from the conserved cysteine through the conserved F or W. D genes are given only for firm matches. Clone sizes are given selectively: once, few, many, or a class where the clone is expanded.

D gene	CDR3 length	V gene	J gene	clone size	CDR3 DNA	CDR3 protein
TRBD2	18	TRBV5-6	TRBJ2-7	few	TGTGCCAGCAGCTTCGAGTTTGCGGGAGGGCTCCAATCCTACGAGCAGTACTTC	CASSFEFAGGLQSYEQYF
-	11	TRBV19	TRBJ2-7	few	TGTGCCAGTAGTACCGGCCCCTTTCAGTACTTC	CASSTGPFQYF
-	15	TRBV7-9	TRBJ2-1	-	TGTGCCAGCAGCTTACCCCGCCTGGAGAGATATGAGCAGTTCTTC	CASSLPRLERYEQFF
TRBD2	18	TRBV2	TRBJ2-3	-	TGTGCCTGCTGTTTAGCGGCGATAGCGGGAGCTAACACAGATACGCAGTATTTT	CACCLAAIAGANTDTQYF
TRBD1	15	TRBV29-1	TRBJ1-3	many	TGCAGCGTTGGCCGGGACAGGAACTCTGGAAACACCATATATTTT	CSVGRDRNSGNTIYF
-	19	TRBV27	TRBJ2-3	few	TGTGCCAGCAGTTTAAATCGCGGGGATGTCCTTAGGAGCACAGATACGCAGTATTTT	CASSLNRGDVLRSTDTQYF
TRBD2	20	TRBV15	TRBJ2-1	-	TGTGCCACCAGCAGAGAAATAGCGGCGGCTAGCGGGATCCGATACAATGAGCAGTTCTTC	CATSREIAAASGIRYNEQFF
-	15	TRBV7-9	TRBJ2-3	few	TGTGCCAGCAGCGAAAGCGGAAGAGGCGCAGATACGCAGTATTTT	CASSESGRGADTQYF
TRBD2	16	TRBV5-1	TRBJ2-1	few	TGCGCCAGCAGCCCGGCCATGCGGGAGGGGGACAATGAGCAGTTCTTC	CASSPAMREGDNEQFF
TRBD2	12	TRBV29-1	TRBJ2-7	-	TGCAGCGTTGAAATGGCGGGAGGGCCCCAGTACTTC	CSVEMAGGPQYF
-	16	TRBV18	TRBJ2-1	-	TGTGCCAGCTCACTTTACAGGGAGAGGTTCTACAATGAGCAGTTCTTC	CASSLYRERFYNEQFF
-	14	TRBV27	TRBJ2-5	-	TGTGCCAGCAAGGAGTGGTGGGAGAAAGAGACCCAGTACTTC	CASKEWWEKETQYF
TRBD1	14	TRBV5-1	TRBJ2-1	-	TGCGCCAGCAGCACCCCGGGACAGGGGGTTGAGCAGTTCTTC	CASSTPGQGVEQFF
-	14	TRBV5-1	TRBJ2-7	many	TGCGCCAGCAGCTTGGAGTTGATGTCCTACGAGCAGTACTTC	CASSLELMSYEQYF
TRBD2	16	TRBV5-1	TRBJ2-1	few	TGCGCCAGCAGCTTGCGAGGACTAGCGGGAGGCGATGAGCAGTTCTTC	CASSLRGLAGGDEQFF
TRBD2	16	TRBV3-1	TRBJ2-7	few	TGTGCCAGCAGCCCCACCTTTAGCGGGGTCTCCTACGAGCAGTACTTC	CASSPTFSGVSYEQYF
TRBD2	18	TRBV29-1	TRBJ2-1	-	TGCAGCGTTGATTCCCTAGCGGGAGGGCGGGGAAGTGACAATGAGCAGTTCTTC	CSVDSLAGGRGSDNEQFF
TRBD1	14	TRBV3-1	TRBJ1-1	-	TGTGCCAGCAGCCAAGAAAGCCAGGGGGGCCAAGCTTTCTTT	CASSQESQGGQAFF
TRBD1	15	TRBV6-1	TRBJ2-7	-	TGTGCCAGCAGGGAAGGACAGGGGGCTTATTACGAGCAGTACTTC	CASREGQGAYYEQYF
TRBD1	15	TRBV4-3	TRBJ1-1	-	TGCGCCAGCAGCCAAGATGGGACAGGGGTAACTGAAGCTTTCTTT	CASSQDGTGVTEAFF
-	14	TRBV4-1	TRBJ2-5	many	TGCGCCAGCAGCCAAGAAAGGGCCCAGGAGACCCAGTACTTC	CASSQERAQETQYF
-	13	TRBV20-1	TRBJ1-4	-	TGCAGTGCTAGGACGGGGCAAGGAGAAAAACTGTTTTTT	CSARTGQGEKLFF
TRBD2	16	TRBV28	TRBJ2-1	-	TGTGCCAGCAGAGAAGCCGGGACTACGTCCTACAATGAGCAGTTCTTC	CASREAGTTSYNEQFF
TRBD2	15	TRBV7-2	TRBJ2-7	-	TGTGCCAGCAGCGCGATAGCGGGAGGGCCGGGCGAGCAGTACTTC	CASSAIAGGPGEQYF